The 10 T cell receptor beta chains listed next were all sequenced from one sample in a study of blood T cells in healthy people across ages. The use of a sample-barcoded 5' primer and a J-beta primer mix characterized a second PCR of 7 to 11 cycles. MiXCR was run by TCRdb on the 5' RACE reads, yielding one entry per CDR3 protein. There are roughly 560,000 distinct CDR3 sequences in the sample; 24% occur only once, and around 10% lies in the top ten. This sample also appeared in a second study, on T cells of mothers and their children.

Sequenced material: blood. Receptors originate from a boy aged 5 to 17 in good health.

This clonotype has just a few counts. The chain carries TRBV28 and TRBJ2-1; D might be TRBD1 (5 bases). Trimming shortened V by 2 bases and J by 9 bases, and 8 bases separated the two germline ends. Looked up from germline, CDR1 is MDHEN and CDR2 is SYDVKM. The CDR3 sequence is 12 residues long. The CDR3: CASSLGQGEQFF. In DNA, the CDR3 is TGTGCCAGCAGTTTAGGGCAGGGTGAGCAGTTCTTC. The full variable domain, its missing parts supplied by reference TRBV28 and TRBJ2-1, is DVKVTQSSRYLVKRTGEKVFLECVQDMDHENMFWYRQDPGLGLRLIYFSYDVKMKEKGDIPEGYSVSREKKERFSLILESASTNQTSMYLCASSLGQGEQFFGPGTRLTVL.

In DNA, the CDR3 is TGCGCCAGCAGCCAAGTTGGGGAGGCCAGGGATGAGCAGTTCTTC. Amino acids: CASSQVGEARDEQFF. V is TRBV4-3 and J is TRBJ2-5, with D perhaps matching TRBD2 (6 bases). The better agreement between TRBJ2-1 and the DNA end casts doubt on the J call. The CDR3 has 15 amino acids. The V gene's germline CDR1 is LGHNA and CDR2 YSLEER.

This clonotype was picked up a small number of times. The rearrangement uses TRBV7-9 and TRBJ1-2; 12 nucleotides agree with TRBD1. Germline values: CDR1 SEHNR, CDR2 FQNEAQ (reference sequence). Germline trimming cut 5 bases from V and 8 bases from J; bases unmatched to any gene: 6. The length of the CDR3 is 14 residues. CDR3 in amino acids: CASSVGTGGDGYTF. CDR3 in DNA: TGTGCCAGCAGCGTTGGGACAGGGGGCGACGGCTACACCTTC.

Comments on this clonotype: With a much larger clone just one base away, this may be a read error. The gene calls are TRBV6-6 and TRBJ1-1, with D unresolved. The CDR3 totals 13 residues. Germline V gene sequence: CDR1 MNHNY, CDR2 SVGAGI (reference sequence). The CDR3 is CAGSTPMNTEAFF. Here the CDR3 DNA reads TGTGCCGGCAGTACCCCAATGAACACTGAAGCTTTCTTT.

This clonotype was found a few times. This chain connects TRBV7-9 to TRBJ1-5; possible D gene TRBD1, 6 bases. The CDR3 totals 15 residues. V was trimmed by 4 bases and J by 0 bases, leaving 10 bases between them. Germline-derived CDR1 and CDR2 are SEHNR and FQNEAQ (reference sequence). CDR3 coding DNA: TGTGCCAGCAGCTCGGACAGACATAGCAATCAGCCCCAGCATTTT. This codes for CASSSDRHSNQPQHF.

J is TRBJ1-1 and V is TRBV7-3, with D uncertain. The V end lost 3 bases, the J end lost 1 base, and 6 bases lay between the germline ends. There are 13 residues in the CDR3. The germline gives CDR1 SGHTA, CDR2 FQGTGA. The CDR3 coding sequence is TGTGCCAGCAGCTTCTCCCCGAACACTGAAGCTTTCTTT. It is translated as CASSFSPNTEAFF.

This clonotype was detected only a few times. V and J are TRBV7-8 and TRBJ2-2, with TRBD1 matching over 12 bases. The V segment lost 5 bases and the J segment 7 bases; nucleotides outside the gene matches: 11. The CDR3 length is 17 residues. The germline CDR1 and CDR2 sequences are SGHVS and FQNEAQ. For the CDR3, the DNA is TGTGCCAGCAGCCGCTCCACGGGGACAGGGGGCAGCGGGGAGCTGTTTTTT. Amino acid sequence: CASSRSTGTGGSGELFF.

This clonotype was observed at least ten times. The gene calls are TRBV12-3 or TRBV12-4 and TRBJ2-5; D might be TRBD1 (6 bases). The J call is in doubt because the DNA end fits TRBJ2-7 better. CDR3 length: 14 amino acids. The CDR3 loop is CASSQSQGPYEQYF. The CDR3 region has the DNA TGTGCCAGCAGCCAATCACAGGGACCTTACGAGCAGTACTTC.

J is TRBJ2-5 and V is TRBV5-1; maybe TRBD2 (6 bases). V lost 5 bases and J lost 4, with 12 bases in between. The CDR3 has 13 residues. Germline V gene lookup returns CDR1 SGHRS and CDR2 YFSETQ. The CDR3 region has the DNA TGCGCCAGCAGAGTGCAGGGAGGAGAGACCCAGTACTTC. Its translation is CASRVQGGETQYF.

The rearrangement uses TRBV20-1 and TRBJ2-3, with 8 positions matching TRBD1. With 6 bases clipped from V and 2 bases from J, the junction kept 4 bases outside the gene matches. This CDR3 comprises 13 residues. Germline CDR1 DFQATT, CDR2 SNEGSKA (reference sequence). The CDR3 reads CSARGPATDTQYF. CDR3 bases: TGCAGTGCCAGGGGGCCAGCCACAGATACGCAGTATTTT.